The 5 T cell receptor beta chains listed next were all sequenced from one sample in a study of T cells after yellow fever vaccination. From the 5' RACE reads, TCRdb called clonotypes with MiXCR, one entry per CDR3 protein. The table lists approximately 550,000 distinct CDR3 sequences, 15% to 20% of them singletons. The input for sequencing was PBMCs, taken 15 days after the yellow fever booster vaccination. The receptors were gathered from a young man who received the YFV17D yellow fever vaccine.

This clonotype was recorded once. The junction and the germline gene differ at one end; a read error may be behind it. V gene TRBV7-2 combines with J gene TRBJ1-5; 9 bases are shared with TRBD1. Germline loops: CDR1 SGHTA, CDR2 FQGNSA. This CDR3 is built from 14 residues. The CDR3 DNA sequence: TGTGCCAGCACCTTACGACAGGGGGATCAGCCCCAGCATTTT. Its protein is CASTLRQGDQPQHF.

This clonotype has more than one count but fewer than ten. The CDR3 loop reads CASSPGGARSSYEQYF. As DNA, the CDR3 is TGTGCCAGCAGCCCGGGGGGCGCGAGAAGCTCCTACGAGCAGTACTTC. The chain is built from TRBV7-9 and TRBJ2-7; D perhaps matches TRBD2 (7 bases). The CDR3 consists of 16 residues. Germline V gene lookup returns CDR1 SEHNR and CDR2 FQNEAQ (reference sequence). The germline V and J ends were trimmed by 5 bases and 0 bases, with 17 bases remaining between them.

This clonotype was counted only a few times. V usage is TRBV12-3 or TRBV12-4 and J usage is TRBJ1-6; 7 nucleotides agree with TRBD1. Trimming cost V 5 bases and J 4 bases; bases outside gene matches: 2. CDR3 size: 14 residues. The CDR3 here is CASSKGQYNSPLHF. The DNA for the CDR3 is TGTGCCAGCAGTAAGGGACAGTATAATTCACCCCTCCACTTT.

Only a few counts were recorded for this clonotype. This chain uses TRBV5-8 with TRBJ2-5; TRBD2 agrees at 12 bases. The V segment lost 3 bases and the J segment 3 bases; nucleotides outside the gene matches: 9. CDR3 length: 17 amino acids. Germline-derived CDR1 and CDR2 are SGHTS and YDEGEE. The chain's CDR3 is CASSWVGTSGLKETQYF. The DNA of the CDR3 is TGTGCCAGCAGCTGGGTAGGGACTAGCGGGTTAAAAGAGACCCAGTACTTC.

V is TRBV14 and J is TRBJ2-3; D is undetermined. The V end was cut by 2 bases, the J end by 10 bases, with 16 bases between. This CDR3 contains 14 residues. Germline V gene data show CDR1 as SGHDN and CDR2 as FVKESK. CDR3 bases: TGTGCCAGCAGCCAAAATCTTTATGTGGGTCCGCAGTATTTT. It encodes CASSQNLYVGPQYF.